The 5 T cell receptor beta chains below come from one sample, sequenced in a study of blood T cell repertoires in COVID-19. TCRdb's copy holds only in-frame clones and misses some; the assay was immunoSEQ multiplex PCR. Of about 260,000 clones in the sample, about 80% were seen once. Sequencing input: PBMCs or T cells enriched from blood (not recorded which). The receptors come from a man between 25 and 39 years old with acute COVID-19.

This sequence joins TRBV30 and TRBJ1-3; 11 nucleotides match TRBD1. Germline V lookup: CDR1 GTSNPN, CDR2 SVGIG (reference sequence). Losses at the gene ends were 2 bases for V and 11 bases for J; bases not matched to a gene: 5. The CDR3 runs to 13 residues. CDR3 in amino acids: CAWSRTGGFAIYF. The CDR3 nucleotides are TGTGCCTGGAGTAGGACAGGGGGCTTCGCCATATATTTT.

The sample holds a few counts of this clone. The CDR3 region has the DNA TGTGCCAGCAGTCAGGGTTATGAAGCTTTCTTT. This encodes CASSQGYEAFF. The chain recombines TRBV28 with TRBJ1-1; maybe TRBD1 (5 bases). Germline loops: CDR1 MDHEN, CDR2 SYDVKM. The ends were cut back, 5 bases at V and 7 bases at J, with 8 bases in the middle. The CDR3 has 11 amino acids.

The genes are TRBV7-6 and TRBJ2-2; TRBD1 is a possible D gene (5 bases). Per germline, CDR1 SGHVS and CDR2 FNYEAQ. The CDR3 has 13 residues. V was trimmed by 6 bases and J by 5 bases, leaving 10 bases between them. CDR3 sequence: CASSTDSTGELFF. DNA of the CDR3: TGTGCCAGCAGTACAGACAGTACCGGGGAGCTGTTTTTT.

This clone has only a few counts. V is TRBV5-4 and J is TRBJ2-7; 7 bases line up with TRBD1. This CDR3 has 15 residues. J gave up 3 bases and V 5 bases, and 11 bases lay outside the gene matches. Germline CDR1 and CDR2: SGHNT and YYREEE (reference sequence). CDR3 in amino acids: CASRCRDSEHYEQYV. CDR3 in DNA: TGTGCCAGCAGATGCCGGGACAGCGAACACTACGAGCAGTACGTC.

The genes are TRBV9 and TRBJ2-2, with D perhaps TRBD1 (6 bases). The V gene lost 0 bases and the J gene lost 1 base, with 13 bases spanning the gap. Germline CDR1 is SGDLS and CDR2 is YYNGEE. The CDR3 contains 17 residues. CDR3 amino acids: CASSVAFTGRNTGELFF. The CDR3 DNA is TGTGCCAGCAGCGTAGCTTTCACAGGGAGGAACACCGGGGAGCTGTTTTTT.